This T cell receptor beta chain was captured by sequencing in a study of blood T cell repertoires in COVID-19. Participants were aged roughly 18 to 89 years, lived in 24 US areas, and enrolled virtually. Recovered status in Cohort 3 required two negative PCRs, clearance, or symptom resolution. The sample holds one count of this clone. CDR1 is SGDLS and CDR2 is YYNGEE in the germline V gene. The V gene lost 0 bases and the J gene lost 8 bases, with 11 bases spanning the gap. The CDR3 is 14 amino acids. The repertoire was sequenced with immunoSEQ multiplex PCR; TCRdb's copy has only in-frame clones and lacks some. The sample has some 260,000 clones; 90% to 95% are singletons.

This chain links TRBV9 with TRBJ2-2, with TRBD2 as a possible D gene (6 bases). The sample taken for sequencing was PBMCs or T cells enriched from blood (not recorded which). This TCR was recovered from a woman younger than 35 who had recovered from COVID-19. The CDR3 DNA is TGTGCCAGCAGCGTAGGGAGGGGTTTGGGGGAGCTGTTTTTT. Protein product: CASSVGRGLGELFF.